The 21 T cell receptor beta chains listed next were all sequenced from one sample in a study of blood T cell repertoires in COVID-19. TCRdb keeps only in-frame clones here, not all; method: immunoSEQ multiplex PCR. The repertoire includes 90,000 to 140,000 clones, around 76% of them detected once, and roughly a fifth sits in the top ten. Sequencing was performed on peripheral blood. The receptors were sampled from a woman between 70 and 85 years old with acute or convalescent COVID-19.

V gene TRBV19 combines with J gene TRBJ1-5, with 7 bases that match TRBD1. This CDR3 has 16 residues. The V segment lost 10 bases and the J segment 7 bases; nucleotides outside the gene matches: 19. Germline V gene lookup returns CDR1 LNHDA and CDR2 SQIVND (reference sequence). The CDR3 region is CATKTLQQGSRQPQHF. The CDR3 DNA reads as TGTGCCACCAAAACCCTTCAACAGGGGTCTCGGCAGCCCCAGCATTTT.

CDR3 in DNA: TGTGCCAGCAGCGCGCTGACAGGGGGGGTAGCCAAAAACATTCAGTACTTC. It is translated as CASSALTGGVAKNIQYF. V is TRBV7-8 and J is TRBJ2-4; 9 nucleotides line up with TRBD1. V shed 5 bases and J 0 bases; nucleotides not matched to a gene: 8. Germline V gene lookup returns CDR1 SGHVS and CDR2 FQNEAQ. This CDR3 has 17 residues. Combining the CDR3 with reference TRBV7-8 and TRBJ2-4 gives the whole variable domain GAGVSQSPRYKVAKRGQDVALRCDPISGHVSLFWYQQALGQGPEFLTYFQNEAQLDKSGLPSDRFFAERPEGSVSTLKIQRTQQEDSAVYLCASSALTGGVAKNIQYFGAGTRLSVL.

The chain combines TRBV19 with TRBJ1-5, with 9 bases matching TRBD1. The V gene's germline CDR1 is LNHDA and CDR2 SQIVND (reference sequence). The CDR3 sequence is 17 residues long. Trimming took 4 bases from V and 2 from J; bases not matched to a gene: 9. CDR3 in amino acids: CASSTAGQGFGNQPQHF. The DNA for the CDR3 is TGTGCCAGTAGTACCGCGGGACAGGGCTTCGGCAATCAGCCCCAGCATTTT.

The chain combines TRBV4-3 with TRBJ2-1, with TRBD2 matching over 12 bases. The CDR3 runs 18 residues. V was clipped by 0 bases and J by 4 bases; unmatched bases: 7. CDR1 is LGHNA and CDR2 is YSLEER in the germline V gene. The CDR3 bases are TGCGCCAGCAGCCAAGACGCTAGCGGGGGGGTAATTTACAATGAGCAGTTCTTC. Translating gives CASSQDASGGVIYNEQFF.

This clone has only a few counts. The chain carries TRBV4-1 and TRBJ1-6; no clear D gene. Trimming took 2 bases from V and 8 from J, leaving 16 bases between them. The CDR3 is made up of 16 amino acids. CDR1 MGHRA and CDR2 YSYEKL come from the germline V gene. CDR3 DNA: TGCGCCAGCAGCCAAAGCGTCGGGGTTCGGTATTCACCCCTCCACTTT. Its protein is CASSQSVGVRYSPLHF.

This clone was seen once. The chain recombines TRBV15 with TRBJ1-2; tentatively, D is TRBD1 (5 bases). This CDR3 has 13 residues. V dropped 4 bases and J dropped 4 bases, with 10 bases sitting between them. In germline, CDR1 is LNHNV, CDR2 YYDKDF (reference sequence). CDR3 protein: CATSNTGFYGYTF. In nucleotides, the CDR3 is TGTGCCACCAGCAATACAGGCTTCTATGGCTACACCTTC.

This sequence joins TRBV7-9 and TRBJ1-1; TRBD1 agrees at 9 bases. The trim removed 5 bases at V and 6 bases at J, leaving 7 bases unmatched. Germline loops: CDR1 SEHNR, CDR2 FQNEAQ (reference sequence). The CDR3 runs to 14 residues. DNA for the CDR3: TGTGCCAGCAGCCCGACAGGGGGGCCTTCTGAAGCTTTCTTT. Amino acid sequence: CASSPTGGPSEAFF.

The CDR3 bases are TGTGCCAGCAGCGTAGACCAGGGGGTGTACGGCTACACCTTC. This sequence encodes CASSVDQGVYGYTF. The chain has TRBV9 and TRBJ1-2; 7 bases line up with TRBD1. With V trimmed by 0 bases and J by 8 bases, 7 bases remained unmatched. The CDR3 is 14 amino acids. Looked up from germline, CDR1 is SGDLS and CDR2 is YYNGEE.

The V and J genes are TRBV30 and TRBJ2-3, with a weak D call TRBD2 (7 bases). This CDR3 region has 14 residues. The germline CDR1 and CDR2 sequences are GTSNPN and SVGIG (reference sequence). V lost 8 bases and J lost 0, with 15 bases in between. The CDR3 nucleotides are TGTGCCCACAAGGGGGGGACAAGCACAGATACGCAGTATTTT. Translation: CAHKGGTSTDTQYF.

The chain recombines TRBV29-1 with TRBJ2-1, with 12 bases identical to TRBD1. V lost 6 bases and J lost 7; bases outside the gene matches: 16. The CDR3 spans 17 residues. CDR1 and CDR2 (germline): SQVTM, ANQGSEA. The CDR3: CSVAGTGGVFRSNEQFF. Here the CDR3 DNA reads TGCAGCGTAGCCGGGACAGGGGGCGTTTTTAGGAGTAATGAGCAGTTCTTC.

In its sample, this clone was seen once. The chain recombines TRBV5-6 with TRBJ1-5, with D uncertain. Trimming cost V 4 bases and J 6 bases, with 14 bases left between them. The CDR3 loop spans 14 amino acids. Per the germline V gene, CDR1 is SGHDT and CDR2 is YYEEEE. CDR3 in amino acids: CASSAIGAGQPQHF. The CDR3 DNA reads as TGTGCCAGCAGCGCAATAGGCGCGGGTCAGCCCCAGCATTTT.

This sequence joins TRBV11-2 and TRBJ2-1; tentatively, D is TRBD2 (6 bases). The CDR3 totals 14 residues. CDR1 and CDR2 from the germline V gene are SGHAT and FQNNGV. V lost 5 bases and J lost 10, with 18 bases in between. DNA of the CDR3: TGTGCCAGCAGCCCGGGGACCGCCGGGGGAGAGCAGTTCTTC. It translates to CASSPGTAGGEQFF. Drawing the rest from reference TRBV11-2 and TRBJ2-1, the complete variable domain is EAGVAQSPRYKIIEKRQSVAFWCNPISGHATLYWYQQILGQGPKLLIQFQNNGVVDDSQLPKDRFSAERLKGVDSTLKIQPAKLEDSAVYLCASSPGTAGGEQFFGPGTRLTVL.

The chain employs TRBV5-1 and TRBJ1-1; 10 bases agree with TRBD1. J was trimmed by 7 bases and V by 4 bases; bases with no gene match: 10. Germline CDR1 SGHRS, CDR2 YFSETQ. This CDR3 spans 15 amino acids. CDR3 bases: TGCGCCAGCAGCGGACGACCGGGACAGGGGTTTGAAGCTTTCTTT. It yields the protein CASSGRPGQGFEAFF.

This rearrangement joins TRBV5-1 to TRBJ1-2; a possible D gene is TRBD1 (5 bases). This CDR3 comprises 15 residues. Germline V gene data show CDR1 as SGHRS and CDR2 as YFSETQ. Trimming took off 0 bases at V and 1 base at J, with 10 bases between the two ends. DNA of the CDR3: TGCGCCAGCAGCTTGGTTCCACAGGTTAACTATGGCTACACCTTC. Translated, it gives CASSLVPQVNYGYTF.

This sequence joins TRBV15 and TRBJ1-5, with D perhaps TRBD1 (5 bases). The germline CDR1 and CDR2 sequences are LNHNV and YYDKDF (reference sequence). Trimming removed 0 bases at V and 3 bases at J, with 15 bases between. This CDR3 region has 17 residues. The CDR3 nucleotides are TGTGCCACCAGCAGAGACCGTACAGGCGCACCCAATCAGCCCCAGCATTTT. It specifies CATSRDRTGAPNQPQHF. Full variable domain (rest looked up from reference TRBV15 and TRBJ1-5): DAMVIQNPRYQVTQFGKPVTLSCSQTLNHNVMYWYQQKSSQAPKLLFHYYDKDFNNEADTPDNFQSRRPNTSFCFLDIRSPGLGDTAMYLCATSRDRTGAPNQPQHFGDGTRLSIL.

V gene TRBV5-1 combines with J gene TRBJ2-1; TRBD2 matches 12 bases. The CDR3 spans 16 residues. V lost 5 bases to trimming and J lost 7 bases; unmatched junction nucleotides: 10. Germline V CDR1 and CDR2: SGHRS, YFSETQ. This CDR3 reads CASRTPGLAGPNEQFF. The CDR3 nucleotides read TGCGCCAGCAGGACCCCCGGACTAGCGGGGCCGAATGAGCAGTTCTTC.

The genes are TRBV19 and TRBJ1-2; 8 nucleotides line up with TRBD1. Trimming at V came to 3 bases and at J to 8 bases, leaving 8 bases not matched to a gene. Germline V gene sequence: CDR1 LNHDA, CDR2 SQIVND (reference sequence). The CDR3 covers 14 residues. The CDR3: CASSIRTGSGGYTF. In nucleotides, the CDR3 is TGTGCCAGTAGTATCCGGACAGGGTCGGGAGGCTACACCTTC.

In DNA, the CDR3 is TGCGCCAGCAGCTCTGGACTAGCGGGGGAGAACACCGGGGAGCTGTTTTTT. Translated: CASSSGLAGENTGELFF. This sequence joins TRBV5-1 and TRBJ2-2, with 13 bases lining up with TRBD2. Trimming removed 3 bases from V and 1 base from J; junction bases left unmatched: 3. The germline gives CDR1 SGHRS, CDR2 YFSETQ. The CDR3 totals 17 residues. Using reference TRBV5-1 and TRBJ2-2 for the parts outside the CDR3, the full variable domain is KAGVTQTPRYLIKTRGQQVTLSCSPISGHRSVSWYQQTPGQGLQFLFEYFSETQRNKGNFPGRFSGRQFSNSRSEMNVSTLELGDSALYLCASSSGLAGENTGELFFGEGSRLTVL.

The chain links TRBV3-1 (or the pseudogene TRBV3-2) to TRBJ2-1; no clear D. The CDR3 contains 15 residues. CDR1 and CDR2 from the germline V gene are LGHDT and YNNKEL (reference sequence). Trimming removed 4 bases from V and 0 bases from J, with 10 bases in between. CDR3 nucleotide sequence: TGTGCCAGCAGCCGCGAGACAAGCTCCTACAATGAGCAGTTCTTC. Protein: CASSRETSSYNEQFF.

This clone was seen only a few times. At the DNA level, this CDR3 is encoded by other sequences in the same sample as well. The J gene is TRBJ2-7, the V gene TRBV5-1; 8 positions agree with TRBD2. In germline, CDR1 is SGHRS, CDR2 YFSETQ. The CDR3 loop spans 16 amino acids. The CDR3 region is CPRLRGWGGRGGEQYF. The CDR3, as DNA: TGCCCCCGCTTGCGCGGTTGGGGGGGCCGGGGGGGGGAGCAGTACTTC.

CDR3 sequence (DNA): TGTGCCAGCAGTTTAGACCCGAGGGTGCAGTACTTC. Translated, it gives CASSLDPRVQYF. V gene TRBV6-2 or TRBV6-3 combines with J gene TRBJ2-7; D is perhaps TRBD2 (5 bases). Germline CDR1 is MNHEY and CDR2 is SVGEGT. The germline V and J ends were trimmed by 4 bases and 9 bases, with 13 bases remaining between them. The CDR3 contains 12 residues.